This T cell receptor (beta chain) was recorded in a study of blood T cell repertoires in COVID-19. Study overall: From the United States, Italy and Spain came samples of acute and convalescent COVID-19.

V shed 5 bases, J shed 2 bases, and the junction held 9 bases outside the gene matches. This CDR3 spans 15 amino acids. CDR1 is LNHDA, CDR2 SQIVND, per germline (reference sequence). Sequencing used immunoSEQ multiplex PCR; TCRdb keeps in-frame clones, though not all of them. The repertoire has 80,000 to 95,000 clones, 88% of them found once; the top ten carry about 7.3%. This clone was recorded once. The sequence derives from a man in his 70s with acute or convalescent COVID-19. The sample taken for sequencing was peripheral blood. V is TRBV19 and J is TRBJ2-7; 7 nucleotides agree with TRBD1. CDR3 amino acids: CASSLQGFDTYEQYF. In nucleotides, the CDR3 is TGTGCCAGTAGTCTACAGGGGTTTGACACCTACGAGCAGTACTTC.